This T cell receptor beta chain came from a study of cytomegalovirus exposure and HLA in healthy donors. The PCR used 60 Vbeta and 13 Jbeta primers. Data came from immunoSEQ multiplex PCR; TCRdb stores just in-frame clones and leaves some out. The sample has roughly 99,000 clones, around 85% seen once. The V end was cut by 4 bases, the J end by 6 bases, with 10 bases between. Looked up from germline, CDR1 is MDHEN and CDR2 is SYDVKM. This CDR3 region has 13 residues. The donors (healthy individuals) were bone marrow donors. The J gene is TRBJ1-5, the V gene TRBV28; D remains unclear. The sequencing input was PBMCs. The clonotype was recovered from a man aged 30 to 39 in good health and CMV-seronegative. CDR3 nucleotide sequence: TGTGCCAGCAGTTGGGAGGTTGGTCAGCCCCAGCATTTT. It is translated as CASSWEVGQPQHF. Based on the CDR3 plus reference TRBV28 and TRBJ1-5, the full variable domain is DVKVTQSSRYLVKRTGEKVFLECVQDMDHENMFWYRQDPGLGLRLIYFSYDVKMKEKGDIPEGYSVSREKKERFSLILESASTNQTSMYLCASSWEVGQPQHFGDGTRLSIL.